This T cell receptor (beta chain) was found in a study of neoadjuvant anti-PD-1 for oral cavity cancer. General study results and limits: Treg/Th17 ratio rose with pretreatment blood and fell with post-treatment tumor TCRbeta clonality.

Clones were read by immunoSEQ multiplex PCR, and TCRdb kept only the in-frame ones, dropping some. Here the sample spans approximately 12,000 clones, 67% being singletons. Germline V gene data show CDR1 as SGDLS and CDR2 as YYNGEE. V shed 3 bases and J 2 bases; nucleotides not matched to a gene: 9. The CDR3 length is 16 residues. About this clone: Antigen unknown.

The time point: after neoadjuvant nivolumab, at surgical resection. The patients had HPV-negative, locally advanced oral cavity squamous cell carcinoma. Analysis of PBMCs was direct, with no culture step. This material consisted of PBMCs, taken after nivolumab (anti-PD-1) treatment. The chain combines TRBV9 with TRBJ2-7; 9 bases fit TRBD1. The sequence was obtained from a person aged 35-79 years with oral cavity squamous cell carcinoma. Here the CDR3 DNA reads TGTGCCAGCAGCGCTACTGGGACAGGGCGAACCTACGAGCAGTACTTC. The encoded protein is CASSATGTGRTYEQYF.